This TCR beta chain was sequenced for a study of shared clonotypes between healthy human individuals. This CDR3 comprises 18 residues. The germline gives CDR1 SGHRS, CDR2 YFSETQ. J was trimmed by 5 bases and V by 4 bases; bases with no gene match: 11. This table comes from immunoSEQ multiplex PCR, and its TCRdb copy is limited to in-frame clones, with some not included. This table has 1,400,000 or so clones, roughly 98.5% appearing once. Sequenced sample: naive CD4+ T cells sorted from blood. Subset in this sample: CD45RA+ positively selected. The V call is TRBV5-1, the J call TRBJ2-5, with 16 bases aligning to TRBD2. The origin of this receptor is a man aged 30 to 39 in good health. Here the CDR3 reads CASSPGTSGRARWETQYF. In nucleotides, the CDR3 is TGCGCCAGCAGCCCCGGGACTAGCGGGAGGGCGCGGTGGGAGACCCAGTACTTC.